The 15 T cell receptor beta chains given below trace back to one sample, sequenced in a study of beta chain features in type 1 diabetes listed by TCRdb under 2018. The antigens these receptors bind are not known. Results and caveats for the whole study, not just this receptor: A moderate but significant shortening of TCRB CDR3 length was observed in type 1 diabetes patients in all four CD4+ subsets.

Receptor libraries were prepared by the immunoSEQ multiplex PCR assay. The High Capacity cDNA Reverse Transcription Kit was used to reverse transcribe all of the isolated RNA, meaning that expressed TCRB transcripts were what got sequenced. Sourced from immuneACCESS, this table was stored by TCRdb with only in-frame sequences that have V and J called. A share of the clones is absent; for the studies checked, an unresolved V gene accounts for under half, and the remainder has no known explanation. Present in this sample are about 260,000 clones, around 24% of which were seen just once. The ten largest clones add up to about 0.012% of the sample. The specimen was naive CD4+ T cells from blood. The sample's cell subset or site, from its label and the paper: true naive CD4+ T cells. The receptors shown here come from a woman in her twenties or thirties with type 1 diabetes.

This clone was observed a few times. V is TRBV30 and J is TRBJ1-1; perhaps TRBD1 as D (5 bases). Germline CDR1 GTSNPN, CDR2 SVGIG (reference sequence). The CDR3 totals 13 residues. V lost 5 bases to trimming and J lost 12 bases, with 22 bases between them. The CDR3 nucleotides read TGTGCCTGGGGGACTGACATATGGGAGAAAACTTTCTTT. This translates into CAWGTDIWEKTFF.

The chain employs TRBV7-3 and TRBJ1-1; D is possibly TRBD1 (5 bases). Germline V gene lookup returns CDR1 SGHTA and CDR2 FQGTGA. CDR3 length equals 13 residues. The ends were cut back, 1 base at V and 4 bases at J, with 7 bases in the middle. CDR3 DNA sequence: TGTGCCAGCAGCTTAAGCGGGGGCACTGAAGCTTTCTTT. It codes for CASSLSGGTEAFF.

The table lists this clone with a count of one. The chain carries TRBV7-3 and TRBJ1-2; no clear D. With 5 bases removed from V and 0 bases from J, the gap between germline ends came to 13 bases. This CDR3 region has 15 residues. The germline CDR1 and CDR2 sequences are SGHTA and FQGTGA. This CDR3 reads CASSPEGVPNYGYTF. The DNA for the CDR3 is TGTGCCAGCAGCCCAGAGGGAGTCCCTAACTATGGCTACACCTTC. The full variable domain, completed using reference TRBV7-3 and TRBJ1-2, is GAGVSQTPSNKVTEKGKYVELRCDPISGHTALYWYRQSLGQGPEFLIYFQGTGAADDSGLPNDRFFAVRPEGSVSTLKIQRTERGDSAVYLCASSPEGVPNYGYTFGSGTRLTVV.

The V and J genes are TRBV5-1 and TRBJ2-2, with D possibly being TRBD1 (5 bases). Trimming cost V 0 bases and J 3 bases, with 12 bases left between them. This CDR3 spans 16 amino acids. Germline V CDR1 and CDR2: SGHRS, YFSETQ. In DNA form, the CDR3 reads TGCGCCAGCAGCTTGGGGGCAGGGCAATACACCGGGGAGCTGTTTTTT. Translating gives CASSLGAGQYTGELFF.

CDR3 bases: TGCAGCGTTGCACGGGGACACTCTGACGAGCAGTACTTC. This translates into CSVARGHSDEQYF. The chain recombines TRBV29-1 with TRBJ2-7; D possibly corresponds to TRBD1 (6 bases). Germline CDR1 SQVTM, CDR2 ANQGSEA. The CDR3 contains 13 residues. V was pared by 4 bases and J by 5 bases, with 15 bases between.

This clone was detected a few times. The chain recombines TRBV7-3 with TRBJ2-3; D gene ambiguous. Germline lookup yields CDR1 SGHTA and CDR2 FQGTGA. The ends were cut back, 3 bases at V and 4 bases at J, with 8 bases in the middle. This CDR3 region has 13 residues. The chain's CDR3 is CASSFFGADTQYF. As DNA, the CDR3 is TGTGCCAGCAGCTTTTTCGGTGCAGATACGCAGTATTTT. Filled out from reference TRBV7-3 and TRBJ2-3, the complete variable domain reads GAGVSQTPSNKVTEKGKYVELRCDPISGHTALYWYRQSLGQGPEFLIYFQGTGAADDSGLPNDRFFAVRPEGSVSTLKIQRTERGDSAVYLCASSFFGADTQYFGPGTRLTVL.

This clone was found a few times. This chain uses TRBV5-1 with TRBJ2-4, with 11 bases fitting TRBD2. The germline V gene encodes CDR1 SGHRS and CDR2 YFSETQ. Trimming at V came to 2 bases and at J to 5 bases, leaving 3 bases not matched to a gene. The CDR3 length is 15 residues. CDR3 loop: CASSLTSGSQNIQYF. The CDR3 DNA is TGCGCCAGCAGCTTAACTAGCGGGAGCCAAAACATTCAGTACTTC.

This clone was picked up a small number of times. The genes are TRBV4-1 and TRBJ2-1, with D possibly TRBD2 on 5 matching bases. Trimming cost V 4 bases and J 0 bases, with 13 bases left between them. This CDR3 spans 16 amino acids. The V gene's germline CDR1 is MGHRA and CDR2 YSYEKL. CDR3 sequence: CASSPLGRSSYNEQFF. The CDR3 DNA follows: TGCGCCAGCAGCCCACTAGGACGAAGCTCCTACAATGAGCAGTTCTTC.

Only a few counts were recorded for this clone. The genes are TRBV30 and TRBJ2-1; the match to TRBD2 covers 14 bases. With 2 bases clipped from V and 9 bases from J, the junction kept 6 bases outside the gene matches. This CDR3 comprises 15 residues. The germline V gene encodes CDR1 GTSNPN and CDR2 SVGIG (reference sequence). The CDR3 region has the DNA TGTGCCTGGAGTCGACTAGCGGGAGGGTACGGTGAGCAGTTCTTC. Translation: CAWSRLAGGYGEQFF.

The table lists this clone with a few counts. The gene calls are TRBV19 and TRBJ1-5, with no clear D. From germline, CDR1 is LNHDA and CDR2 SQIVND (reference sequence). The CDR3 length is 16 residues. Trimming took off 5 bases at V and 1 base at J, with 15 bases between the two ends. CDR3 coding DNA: TGTGCCAGTAGTCCGCCGAAGACATCCAGCAATCAGCCCCAGCATTTT. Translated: CASSPPKTSSNQPQHF.

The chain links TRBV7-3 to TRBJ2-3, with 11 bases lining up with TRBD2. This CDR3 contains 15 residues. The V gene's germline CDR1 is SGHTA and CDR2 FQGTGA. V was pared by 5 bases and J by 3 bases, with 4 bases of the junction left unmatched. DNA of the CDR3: TGTGCCAGCAGCCCCACTAGCGGGAGTACAGATACGCAGTATTTT. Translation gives CASSPTSGSTDTQYF. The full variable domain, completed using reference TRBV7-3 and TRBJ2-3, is GAGVSQTPSNKVTEKGKYVELRCDPISGHTALYWYRQSLGQGPEFLIYFQGTGAADDSGLPNDRFFAVRPEGSVSTLKIQRTERGDSAVYLCASSPTSGSTDTQYFGPGTRLTVL.

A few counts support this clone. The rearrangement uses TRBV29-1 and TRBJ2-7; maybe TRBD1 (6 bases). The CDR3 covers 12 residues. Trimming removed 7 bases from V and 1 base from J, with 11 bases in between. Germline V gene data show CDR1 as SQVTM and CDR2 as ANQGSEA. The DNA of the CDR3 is TGCAGCGCGAAAGGACAGTCCTACGAGCAGTACTTC. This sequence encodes CSAKGQSYEQYF.

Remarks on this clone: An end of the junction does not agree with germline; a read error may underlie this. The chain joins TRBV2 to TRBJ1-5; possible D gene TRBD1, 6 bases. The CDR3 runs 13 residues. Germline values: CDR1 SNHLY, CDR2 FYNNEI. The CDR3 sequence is CATSPTGKQPQHF. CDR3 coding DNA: TGTGCCACCTCACCGACAGGCAAGCAGCCCCAGCATTTT.

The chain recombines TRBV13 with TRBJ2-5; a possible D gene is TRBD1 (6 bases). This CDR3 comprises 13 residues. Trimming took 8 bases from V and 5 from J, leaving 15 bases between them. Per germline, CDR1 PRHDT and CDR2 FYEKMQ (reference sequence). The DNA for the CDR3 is TGTGCCAGCCGAAAGGGGGAGCACGAGACCCAGTACTTC. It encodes CASRKGEHETQYF.

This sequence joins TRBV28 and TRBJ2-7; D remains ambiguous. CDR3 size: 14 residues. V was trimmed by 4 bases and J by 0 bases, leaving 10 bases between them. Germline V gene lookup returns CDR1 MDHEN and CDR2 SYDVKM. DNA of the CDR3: TGTGCCAGCAGTTCACCGGGTCCCTCCTACGAGCAGTACTTC. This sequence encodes CASSSPGPSYEQYF.